A single sample gave rise to the 7 T cell receptor beta chains below, sequenced in a study of T cell repertoires in cytomegalovirus infection. Antigen specificity for these receptors is unknown. TCRdb re-analysed the reads in MiXCR, keeping a single row per CDR3 protein. The table records around 900,000 distinct CDR3 sequences, 31% of them present only once. Sequenced here: cultured CD8+ T cells from PBMCs, sampled from culture after CMV antigen stimulation. These receptors all come from a human donor in good health (CMV status not recorded). Some clones in this sample may be carry-over from other donors' samples.

The chain couples TRBV7-2 to TRBJ2-7, with D perhaps TRBD2 (5 bases). With 1 base removed from V and 5 bases from J, the gap between germline ends came to 6 bases. The CDR3 is 12 amino acids. Germline CDR1 SGHTA, CDR2 FQGNSA. CDR3 coding DNA: TGTGCCAGCAGCTTAGGAGGGCACGAGCAGTACGTC. This codes for CASSLGGHEQYV.

Note on this clonotype: A read error may account for a junction end that differs from germline. The chain employs TRBV7-7 and TRBJ1-3; D is unresolved. CDR1 and CDR2 from the germline V gene are SSHAT and FNYEAQ (reference sequence). The CDR3 spans 19 residues. The CDR3 region has the DNA TGTGCTAGCAGCTTACTCGGCCAACCACCCTCTAGCTCTGGAAACACCATATATTTT. Amino acids: CASSLLGQPPSSSGNTIYF.

This rearrangement joins TRBV6-1 to TRBJ2-5; D is uncertain. The CDR3 is 14 amino acids. The germline CDR1 and CDR2 sequences are MNHNS and SASEGT. V lost 6 bases and J 5 bases, leaving 16 bases between the germline ends. Here the CDR3 DNA reads TGTGCCAGCAGCCAGCTAGGGTTGGGGGAGACCCAGTACTTC. This gives the protein CASSQLGLGETQYF.

This clonotype was detected only a few times. The chain links TRBV5-6 to TRBJ1-5; the D is unclear. Deletions cut 5 bases from V and 7 bases from J, with 19 bases between. The CDR3 contains 15 residues. Germline V CDR1 and CDR2: SGHDT, YYEEEE. The CDR3 region has the DNA TGTGCCAGCAGACTTTCACTAGGGTCGGGGCAGCCCCAGCATTTT. Translated, it gives CASRLSLGSGQPQHF.

The chain is built from TRBV15 and TRBJ1-6; D is ambiguous. Trimming pared 4 bases from V and 9 bases from J, leaving 13 bases between. This CDR3 comprises 14 residues. Germline CDR1 reads LNHNV; CDR2 reads YYDKDF (reference sequence). In nucleotides, the CDR3 is TGTGCCACCAGCACCAAGCTTTTTGGTTCACCCCTCCACTTT. This translates into CATSTKLFGSPLHF.

The chain couples TRBV3-1 to TRBJ2-7; maybe TRBD2 (6 bases). V was clipped by 0 bases and J by 0 bases, with 12 bases between them. Germline V gene lookup returns CDR1 LGHDT and CDR2 YNNKEL (reference sequence). The CDR3 is made up of 16 amino acids. The CDR3 is CASSQDRREGSYEQYF. Written as DNA, the CDR3 is TGTGCCAGCAGCCAAGATAGGCGGGAAGGCTCCTACGAGCAGTACTTC.

As regards this clonotype: A much larger clone is a single base away; this may be a read error. This chain joins TRBV7-6 and TRBJ1-5; 7 positions match TRBD1. The V gene's germline CDR1 is SGHVS and CDR2 FNYEAQ. The CDR3 runs to 16 residues. V trimming: 1 base; J trimming: 5 bases; junction bases outside the gene matches: 8. The CDR3 sequence is CASSLETGRLDQPQHF. The CDR3 DNA reads TGTGCCAGCAGCTTAGAGACAGGGCGACTTGATCAGCCCCAGCATTTT.